This T cell receptor beta chain was sequenced in a study of CD8+ T cells in alopecia areata. About the research overall: Those patients who were treated received oral tofacitinib, which was given at 5 to 10 mg twice daily for moderate-to-severe alopecia areata.

RNA was extracted and reverse transcribed into cDNA as the sequencing template. Sequencing used immunoSEQ multiplex PCR; TCRdb keeps in-frame clones, though not all of them. This sample has 150,000 to 200,000 clones; around 60% occur once, and the top ten carry approximately 15%. Germline V gene data show CDR1 as SGHRS and CDR2 as YFSETQ. This CDR3 is built from 15 residues. Losses at the gene ends were 4 bases for V and 8 bases for J; bases not matched to a gene: 10. Notes on this clone: Its antigen remains unknown.

The treatment: oral pan-JAK inhibitor, 5-10 mg twice daily. Points from the study as a whole: Resident alphabeta T-cell populations of normal skin are likewise subject to sequencing in scalp samples.

Sequencing used CD4+ T cells sorted from blood, obtained at week 24, from a patient treated with tofacitinib. This chain connects TRBV5-1 to TRBJ2-4, with 9 bases identical to TRBD1. The receptor was derived from a human donor with alopecia areata. DNA of the CDR3: TGCGCCAGCAGCACCGGGACAGGGATCGGATACATTCAGTACTTC. Its protein is CASSTGTGIGYIQYF.